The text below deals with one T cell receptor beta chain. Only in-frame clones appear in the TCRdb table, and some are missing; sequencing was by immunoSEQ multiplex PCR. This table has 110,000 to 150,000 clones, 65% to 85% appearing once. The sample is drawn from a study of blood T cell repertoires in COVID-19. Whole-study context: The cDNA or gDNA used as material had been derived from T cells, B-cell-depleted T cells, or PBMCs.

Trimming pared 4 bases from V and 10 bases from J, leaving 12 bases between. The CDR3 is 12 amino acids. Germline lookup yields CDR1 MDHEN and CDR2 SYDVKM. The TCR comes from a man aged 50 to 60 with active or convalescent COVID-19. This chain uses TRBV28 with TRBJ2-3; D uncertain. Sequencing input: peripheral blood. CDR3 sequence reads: CASSSPSFAQYF. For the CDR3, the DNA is TGTGCCAGCAGTTCTCCTAGTTTTGCGCAGTATTTT.